This T cell receptor (beta chain) appears in the sequencing data of a study of blood T cell repertoires in COVID-19. The overall study: Samples taken during acute and convalescent COVID-19 were collected in the United States, Italy and Spain. PBMCs, B-cell-depleted T cells, or T cells were the source of the cDNA or gDNA that made up the material.

In the authors' methods: Counts of nucleated cells, estimated from reference gene primer amplification, were obtained. Only in-frame clones appear in the TCRdb table, and some are missing; sequencing was by immunoSEQ multiplex PCR. D and trimming were read from the DNA, whereas the V and J calls and clone size are those reported in that table. Here the sample spans about 130,000 clones, about 80% being singletons. What was sequenced was peripheral blood. The TCR was taken from a human donor in a cohort sampled during active COVID-19.

CDR3 in DNA: TGTGCCAGCAGCTTGGAACAGGGCTATGGCTACACCTTC. Translation: CASSLEQGYGYTF. The chain carries TRBV5-6 and TRBJ1-2; perhaps TRBD1 as D (6 bases). This CDR3 spans 13 amino acids. V lost 0 bases and J 4 bases, leaving 7 bases between the germline ends. Germline CDR1 and CDR2: SGHDT and YYEEEE. Looking up the rest from reference TRBV5-6 and TRBJ1-2 gives the full variable domain: DAGVTQSPTHLIKTRGQQVTLRCSPKSGHDTVSWYQQALGQGPQFIFQYYEEEERQRGNFPDRFSGHQFPNYSSELNVNALLLGDSALYLCASSLEQGYGYTFGSGTRLTVV.